The 15 T cell receptor beta chains given below trace back to one sample, sequenced in a study of T cell repertoires in cytomegalovirus infection. No antigen has been identified for these receptors. One entry per CDR3 protein, called by TCRdb with MiXCR from the reads. The data contain about 770,000 distinct CDR3 sequences, approximately 32% of them singletons. The sequencing used cultured CD8+ T cells from PBMCs, collected from culture after CMV antigen stimulation. These receptors were obtained from a human donor in good health (CMV status not recorded). Some clones in this sample may be carry-over from other donors' samples.

This clonotype came up a few times. The chain links TRBV4-1 to TRBJ2-7; a weak D match, TRBD2 (6 bases). From germline, CDR1 is MGHRA and CDR2 YSYEKL. This CDR3 comprises 15 residues. V lost 0 bases, J lost 4 bases, and 13 bases lay in between. In DNA form, the CDR3 reads TGCGCCAGCAGCCAAGAGCCCGGAGGGTCGTACGAGCAGTACTTC. It yields the protein CASSQEPGGSYEQYF.

This clonotype was detected only a few times. The rearrangement links TRBV11-3 to TRBJ2-5; 12 nucleotides line up with TRBD2. The trim removed 4 bases at V and 7 bases at J, leaving 7 bases unmatched. The CDR3 consists of 15 residues. Per germline, CDR1 SGHNT and CDR2 YENEEA. CDR3: CASSSASGGAGTQYF. Here the CDR3 DNA reads TGTGCCAGCAGCTCGGCTAGCGGGGGGGCTGGGACCCAGTACTTC. The full variable domain, its missing parts supplied by reference TRBV11-3 and TRBJ2-5, is EAGVVQSPRYKIIEKKQPVAFWCNPISGHNTLYWYLQNLGQGPELLIRYENEEAVDDSQLPKDRFSAERLKGVDSTLKIQPAELGDSAVYLCASSSASGGAGTQYFGPGTRLLVL.

The V and J genes are TRBV6-6 and TRBJ2-3, with D maybe TRBD1 (5 bases). V shed 2 bases and J shed 6 bases, with 15 bases lying between them. The CDR3 length is 15 residues. Germline V gene sequence: CDR1 MNHNY, CDR2 SVGAGI (reference sequence). The CDR3 spells CASSYGAVQADTQYF. CDR3 nucleotides: TGTGCCAGCAGTTACGGGGCGGTCCAGGCGGATACGCAGTATTTT.

The rearrangement links TRBV11-2 to TRBJ1-2; no clear D. The V end was cut by 0 bases, the J end by 3 bases, with 11 bases between. Germline loops: CDR1 SGHAT, CDR2 FQNNGV. This CDR3 is 15 amino acids long. The CDR3 bases are TGTGCCAGCAGCTTAGATACCGGACGGTACTATGGCTACACCTTC. Its translation is CASSLDTGRYYGYTF. Drawing the rest from reference TRBV11-2 and TRBJ1-2, the complete variable domain is EAGVAQSPRYKIIEKRQSVAFWCNPISGHATLYWYQQILGQGPKLLIQFQNNGVVDDSQLPKDRFSAERLKGVDSTLKIQPAKLEDSAVYLCASSLDTGRYYGYTFGSGTRLTVV.

This chain's CDR3 is CASSPDYSNQPQHF. DNA of the CDR3: TGTGCCAGTAGTCCCGACTATAGCAATCAGCCCCAGCATTTT. The chain combines TRBV19 with TRBJ1-5; D not certain. Trimming shortened V by 5 bases and J by 0 bases, and 8 bases separated the two germline ends. Germline CDR1 reads LNHDA; CDR2 reads SQIVND (reference sequence). The CDR3 has 14 amino acids. The full variable domain, completed using reference TRBV19 and TRBJ1-5, is DGGITQSPKYLFRKEGQNVTLSCEQNLNHDAMYWYRQDPGQGLRLIYYSQIVNDFQKGDIAEGYSVSREKKESFPLTVTSAQKNPTAFYLCASSPDYSNQPQHFGDGTRLSIL.

The J gene is TRBJ2-1, the V gene TRBV6-2 or TRBV6-3; D possibly corresponds to TRBD2 (5 bases). CDR3 length equals 14 residues. Germline-derived CDR1 and CDR2 are MNHEY and SVGEGT. V lost 8 bases and J lost 8, with 19 bases in between. CDR3 in DNA: TGTGCCAGCTCCCGGACTCAGATCGCCTATGAGCAGTTCTTC. Its translation: CASSRTQIAYEQFF.

This clonotype was counted ten times or more. The rearrangement uses TRBV7-8 and TRBJ2-1; 10 bases agree with TRBD2. Looked up from germline, CDR1 is SGHVS and CDR2 is FQNEAQ. With V trimmed by 5 bases and J by 6 bases, 10 bases remained unmatched. This CDR3 is built from 16 residues. The CDR3 DNA reads as TGTGCCAGCAGCCGGAGAAGCGGGGGGGAGGCCAATGAGCAGTTCTTC. The encoded protein is CASSRRSGGEANEQFF. Using reference TRBV7-8 and TRBJ2-1 for the parts outside the CDR3, the full variable domain is GAGVSQSPRYKVAKRGQDVALRCDPISGHVSLFWYQQALGQGPEFLTYFQNEAQLDKSGLPSDRFFAERPEGSVSTLKIQRTQQEDSAVYLCASSRRSGGEANEQFFGPGTRLTVL.

The V and J genes are TRBV15 and TRBJ2-1; D not resolved. Germline V gene lookup returns CDR1 LNHNV and CDR2 YYDKDF (reference sequence). The CDR3 extends over 16 amino acids. V lost 5 bases to trimming and J lost 0 bases, with 14 bases between them. The CDR3 reads CATSGDSYPSYNEQFF. DNA for the CDR3: TGTGCCACCAGCGGTGACTCGTACCCCTCCTACAATGAGCAGTTCTTC.

The DNA of the CDR3 is TGTGCCAGCAGTTACTCGGACAGGGGCTACGAGCAGTACTTC. Residues: CASSYSDRGYEQYF. The chain links TRBV6-5 to TRBJ2-7, with 9 bases identical to TRBD1. Germline V lookup: CDR1 MNHEY, CDR2 SVGAGI. J lost 3 bases, V lost 0 bases, and 0 bases had no gene match. The CDR3 runs to 14 residues.

Ten or more counts support this clonotype. The genes are TRBV2 and TRBJ1-2; TRBD1 matches at 11 bases. Germline V gene sequence: CDR1 SNHLY, CDR2 FYNNEI. Unmatched junction bases numbered 6, after V lost 6 bases and J lost 3 bases. The CDR3 runs to 15 residues. Here the CDR3 DNA reads TGTGCCAGCAGATCCGGACAGGGGGCTGACTATGGCTACACCTTC. As protein: CASRSGQGADYGYTF.

This clonotype came up many times. This chain uses TRBV7-8 with TRBJ2-1; D is unclear. CDR1 is SGHVS and CDR2 is FQNEAQ in the germline V gene. This CDR3 has 14 residues. V lost 1 base, J lost 6 bases, and 10 bases lay in between. CDR3 bases: TGTGCCAGCAGCTTAGACTCGGGTGTCAATGAGCAGTTCTTC. This translates into CASSLDSGVNEQFF.

This chain uses TRBV27 with TRBJ2-5; D may correspond to TRBD1 or TRBD2 (5 bases each). The V gene lost 2 bases and the J gene lost 4 bases, with 11 bases spanning the gap. In germline, CDR1 is MNHEY, CDR2 SMNVEV (reference sequence). The CDR3 has 14 residues. The CDR3 protein is CASSLAQGVETQYF. The CDR3 DNA follows: TGTGCCAGCAGTTTAGCGCAGGGAGTAGAGACCCAGTACTTC.

This sequence joins TRBV7-8 and TRBJ2-2; 9 bases match TRBD2. The CDR3 has 16 amino acids. Trimming removed 1 base from V and 1 base from J; junction bases left unmatched: 1. Germline CDR1 reads SGHVS; CDR2 reads FQNEAQ. CDR3 residues: CASSLVLAGNTGELFF. The CDR3 DNA is TGTGCCAGCAGCTTAGTACTAGCGGGGAACACCGGGGAGCTGTTTTTT. Full variable domain (remainder filled in from reference TRBV7-8 and TRBJ2-2): GAGVSQSPRYKVAKRGQDVALRCDPISGHVSLFWYQQALGQGPEFLTYFQNEAQLDKSGLPSDRFFAERPEGSVSTLKIQRTQQEDSAVYLCASSLVLAGNTGELFFGEGSRLTVL.

This clonotype was counted only a few times. The chain employs TRBV19 and TRBJ1-1; D uncertain. The germline gives CDR1 LNHDA, CDR2 SQIVND (reference sequence). The CDR3 is 12 residues long. V was cut by 0 bases and J by 4 bases, with 3 bases left in between. The CDR3 nucleotides read TGTGCCAGTAGTATAGAGACCACTGAAGCTTTCTTT. Amino acid sequence: CASSIETTEAFF.

This clonotype was detected a few times. This CDR3 is CASSPGPLRGYTF. CDR3 nucleotide sequence: TGTGCCAGCAGTCCGGGGCCTCTTAGGGGCTACACCTTC. The chain recombines TRBV27 with TRBJ1-2; maybe TRBD1 (5 bases). V was shortened by 5 bases and J by 8 bases, with 15 bases between the two germline ends. There are 13 residues in the CDR3. Looked up from germline, CDR1 is MNHEY and CDR2 is SMNVEV (reference sequence).